This T cell receptor beta chain originates from a study of blood T cell repertoires in COVID-19. TCRdb's copy holds only in-frame clones and misses some; the assay was immunoSEQ multiplex PCR. The table shows about 250,000 clones, with approximately 89% occurring only once. There are 18 residues in the CDR3. V gave up 7 bases and J gave up 7 bases, with 26 bases separating them. From germline, CDR1 is LGHDT and CDR2 YNNKEL (reference sequence). Sequenced sample: peripheral blood. This TCR was sampled from a woman aged 55 to 70 who had recovered from COVID-19. This chain joins TRBV3-1 (or the pseudogene TRBV3-2) and TRBJ1-6, with D possibly being TRBD1 (6 bases). The CDR3 nucleotides read TGTGCCAGCACCCGGACAGACGGAGCATGGAGAGGAAATTCACCCCTCCACTTT. This translates into CASTRTDGAWRGNSPLHF.